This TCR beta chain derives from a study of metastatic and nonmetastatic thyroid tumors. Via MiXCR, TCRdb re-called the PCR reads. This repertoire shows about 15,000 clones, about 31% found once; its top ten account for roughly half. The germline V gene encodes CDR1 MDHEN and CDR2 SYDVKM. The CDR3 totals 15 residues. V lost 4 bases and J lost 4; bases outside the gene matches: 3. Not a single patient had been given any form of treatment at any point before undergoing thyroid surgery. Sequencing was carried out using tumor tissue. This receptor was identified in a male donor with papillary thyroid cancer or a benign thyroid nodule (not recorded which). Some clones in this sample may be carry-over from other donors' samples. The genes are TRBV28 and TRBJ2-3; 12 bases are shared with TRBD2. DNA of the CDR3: TGTGCCAGCAGTTCTAGCGGGAGGGGGGCAGATACGCAGTATTTT. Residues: CASSSSGRGADTQYF.